Listed below are T cell receptor beta chains from one sample, sequenced in a study of long-term antiretroviral therapy in people with HIV. Profiled with immunoSEQ multiplex PCR; TCRdb holds only in-frame clones, not every one. The sample has about 10,000 clones; about four fifths are singletons. The sample here was unsorted PBMCs, taken 1.2 years after starting antiretroviral therapy. Receptors were obtained from a man aged 35-49 years with HIV. CDR3s include the opening cysteine and the closing phenylalanine or tryptophan. The D gene is left open where the match is weak. Clone size appears in some rows only: once, few, many, or a class for an expanded clone.

size	D	V	length	J	CDR3	DNA
-	-	TRBV5-4	15	TRBJ2-7	CASSPMTSSVDEQYF	TGTGCCAGCAGCCCTATGACCTCTAGCGTCGACGAGCAGTACTTC
-	-	TRBV7-2	13	TRBJ1-1	CASSSRQRAEAFF	TGTGCCAGCAGCTCCCGACAGCGGGCTGAAGCTTTCTTT
-	-	TRBV7-2	15	TRBJ1-3	CASSLGRISGNTIYF	TGTGCCAGCAGCTTAGGGCGCATCTCTGGAAACACCATATATTTT
few	-	TRBV5-1	14	TRBJ1-2	CASTPMDPTGGYTF	TGCGCCAGCACCCCGATGGACCCGACGGGTGGCTACACCTTC
-	-	TRBV19	14	TRBJ1-1	CASSRQVWDTEAFF	TGTGCCAGTAGTAGACAGGTTTGGGACACTGAAGCTTTCTTT
-	-	TRBV5-8	12	TRBJ1-1	CASSLGKTEAFF	TGTGCCAGCAGCTTGGGGAAGACTGAAGCTTTCTTT
-	-	TRBV4-1	13	TRBJ1-1	CASSQFRDTEAFF	TGCGCCAGCAGCCAATTTAGAGACACTGAAGCTTTCTTT
few	TRBD1	TRBV28	15	TRBJ1-1	CASSLSGTGGTEAFF	TGTGCCAGCAGTTTAAGCGGGACAGGGGGCACTGAAGCTTTCTTT
-	-	TRBV10-3	13	TRBJ1-1	CAIRTKMNTEAFF	TGTGCCATCCGGACAAAAATGAACACTGAAGCTTTCTTT
-	-	TRBV2	11	TRBJ2-3	CASLLTDTQYF	TGTGCCAGTTTACTCACAGATACGCAGTATTTT
-	TRBD1	TRBV7-2	15	TRBJ2-3	CASSPGQGAADTQYF	TGTGCCAGCAGCCCTGGACAGGGGGCGGCAGATACGCAGTATTTT
-	-	TRBV6-1	16	TRBJ2-1	CASSEAQGISYNEQFF	TGTGCCAGCAGTGAAGCGCAGGGAATTTCCTACAATGAGCAGTTCTTC
-	TRBD2	TRBV19	15	TRBJ2-1	CASETGTSGGYEQFF	TGTGCCAGTGAAACCGGGACTAGCGGGGGCTATGAGCAGTTCTTC
-	-	TRBV9	14	TRBJ1-2	CASSAQWGAQGYTF	TGTGCCAGCAGTGCCCAGTGGGGGGCGCAGGGCTACACCTTC
-	TRBD2	TRBV4-3	17	TRBJ2-1	CASSQETGLAGANEQFF	TGCGCCAGCAGCCAAGAGACAGGACTAGCGGGAGCCAATGAGCAGTTCTTC
-	-	TRBV7-2	14	TRBJ2-6	CASRADTGANVLTF	TGTGCCAGCAGGGCCGATACTGGGGCCAACGTCCTGACTTTC
-	TRBD2	TRBV6-5	15	TRBJ2-1	CASSYFSGGYNEQFF	TGTGCCAGCAGTTACTTTAGCGGGGGATATAATGAGCAGTTCTTC
-	TRBD2	TRBV6-5	15	TRBJ2-2	CASSYLAGGTGELFF	TGTGCCAGCAGTTACTTAGCGGGGGGGACCGGGGAGCTGTTTTTT
-	-	TRBV20-1	11	TRBJ2-1	CSGSLGDEQFF	TGCAGTGGTAGCCTCGGGGATGAGCAGTTCTTC
once	-	TRBV5-5	14	TRBJ2-3	CASSAGTAGVSQYF	TGTGCCAGCAGCGCAGGGACAGCGGGGGTATCGCAGTATTTT
-	-	TRBV5-1	13	TRBJ1-1	CASSVGRNTEAFF	TGCGCCAGCAGCGTTGGACGGAACACTGAAGCTTTCTTT
-	-	TRBV27	16	TRBJ1-2	CASSLHREGFVYGYTF	TGTGCCAGCAGTTTACACAGGGAGGGCTTTGTCTATGGCTACACCTTC
once	-	TRBV28	14	TRBJ2-3	CASSLGGATDTQYF	TGTGCCAGCAGTTTAGGAGGGGCCACAGATACGCAGTATTTT
-	TRBD1	TRBV6-6	14	TRBJ1-2	CASRDTGGGYGYTF	TGTGCCAGCAGGGACACAGGGGGCGGCTATGGCTACACCTTC
few	-	TRBV25-1	16	TRBJ1-6	CASSEPASGRNSPLHF	TGTGCCAGCAGTGAGCCGGCGTCGGGTCGGAATTCACCCCTCCACTTT
-	TRBD2	TRBV27	15	TRBJ2-3	CASSLGGGGTDTQYF	TGTGCCAGCAGTTTAGGGGGCGGGGGGACAGATACGCAGTATTTT
-	-	TRBV5-1	16	TRBJ1-2	CASSLDGGQAVYGYTF	TGCGCCAGCAGCTTGGATGGGGGTCAGGCAGTCTATGGCTACACCTTC
-	-	TRBV18	12	TRBJ1-1	CASSPRTGEAFF	TGTGCCAGCTCACCACGTACAGGAGAAGCTTTCTTT
-	-	TRBV5-1	17	TRBJ2-2	CASSTRVAGEGTGELFF	TGCGCCAGCAGCACCCGAGTGGCAGGGGAGGGCACCGGGGAGCTGTTTTTT
once	TRBD1	TRBV7-8	18	TRBJ1-6	CASSLDATGSSYNSPLHF	TGTGCCAGCAGCTTAGATGCGACAGGGAGCTCCTATAATTCACCCCTCCACTTT
-	TRBD1	TRBV9	14	TRBJ2-7	CASSPGQGAYEQYF	TGTGCCAGCAGCCCTGGGCAGGGGGCCTACGAGCAGTACTTC
-	-	TRBV4-1	15	TRBJ1-1	CASSQARGANTEAFF	TGCGCCAGCAGCCAAGCCCGGGGGGCAAACACTGAAGCTTTCTTT
-	-	TRBV19	15	TRBJ2-6	CASSINRVGANVLTF	TGTGCCAGTAGTATAAACAGGGTCGGGGCCAACGTCCTGACTTTC
-	TRBD1	TRBV19	15	TRBJ1-5	CASSIRTGGFQPQHF	TGTGCCAGTAGTATCCGGACAGGGGGCTTTCAGCCCCAGCATTTT
-	-	TRBV7-2	15	TRBJ2-7	CASSLELGPYYEQYF	TGTGCCAGCAGCTTAGAATTGGGACCCTACTACGAGCAGTACTTC
-	-	TRBV6-5	12	TRBJ2-1	CATGTVYNEQFF	TGTGCCACCGGGACTGTTTACAATGAGCAGTTCTTC
-	-	TRBV6-5	14	TRBJ2-2	CASSYSGYTGELFF	TGTGCCAGCAGTTACTCAGGGTACACCGGGGAGCTGTTTTTT
-	-	TRBV11-2	14	TRBJ1-1	CASSLDYSGTEAFF	TGTGCCAGCAGCTTAGATTATTCCGGGACTGAAGCTTTCTTT
-	TRBD1	TRBV4-3	17	TRBJ1-2	CASSPSGQPLGGYGYTF	TGCGCCAGCAGCCCCTCGGGACAGCCCTTAGGAGGTTATGGCTACACCTTC
-	TRBD1	TRBV27	15	TRBJ1-6	CASSSPTGGHSPLHF	TGTGCCAGCAGTTCCCCGACAGGGGGCCATTCACCCCTCCACTTT
-	-	TRBV4-2	14	TRBJ2-7	CASSQLTESYEQYF	TGTGCCAGCAGCCAGCTGACAGAGTCCTACGAGCAGTACTTC
few	-	TRBV4-3	18	TRBJ2-2	CASSQESRARGLTGELFF	TGCGCCAGCAGCCAAGAAAGTCGGGCGCGGGGGCTCACCGGGGAGCTGTTTTTT
-	-	TRBV7-6	15	TRBJ2-1	CASSLGTFTYNEQFF	TGTGCCAGCAGCCTGGGGACTTTTACCTACAATGAGCAGTTCTTC
large	-	TRBV7-9	12	TRBJ1-2	CASSLYSYGYTF	TGTGCCAGCAGCTTATACAGCTATGGCTACACCTTC
-	-	TRBV25-1	12	TRBJ1-1	CASSDIYREAFF	TGTGCCAGCAGTGATATTTACCGGGAGGCTTTCTTT
-	-	TRBV27	15	TRBJ2-1	CASSFPRLGITEQFF	TGTGCCAGCAGTTTCCCCCGTTTGGGGATTACAGAGCAGTTCTTC
once	-	TRBV19	14	TRBJ1-5	CASTLRWGNQPQHF	TGTGCCAGTACCCTCCGATGGGGTAATCAGCCCCAGCATTTT
-	-	TRBV11-2	14	TRBJ1-2	CASSPIEPNYGYTF	TGTGCCAGCAGCCCTATTGAACCTAACTATGGCTACACCTTC
-	TRBD1	TRBV7-9	16	TRBJ2-1	CASSQPLDRPHNEQFF	TGTGCCAGCAGCCAACCGTTGGACAGGCCCCACAATGAGCAGTTCTTC
few	-	TRBV10-3	13	TRBJ1-2	CAIGGQFNYGYTF	TGTGCCATCGGCGGACAGTTTAACTATGGCTACACCTTC
-	-	TRBV18	20	TRBJ2-1	CASSPYRDRLFFFSYNEQFF	TGTGCCAGCTCACCGTATAGGGACCGTCTCTTTTTTTTCTCCTACAATGAGCAGTTCTTC
-	-	TRBV19	13	TRBJ2-7	CASSFLSSYEQYF	TGTGCCAGTAGCTTTCTATCCTCCTACGAGCAGTACTTC
few	-	TRBV6-5	16	TRBJ2-2	CASSYWKGGGTGELFF	TGTGCCAGCAGTTACTGGAAAGGGGGGGGGACCGGGGAGCTGTTTTTT
-	-	TRBV28	17	TRBJ1-6	CASSSKTASSYNSPLHF	TGTGCCAGCAGCTCCAAGACAGCGAGCTCCTATAATTCACCCCTCCACTTT
-	-	TRBV19	17	TRBJ1-5	CASSIGVQVGGNQPQHF	TGTGCCAGTAGTATAGGGGTTCAGGTTGGAGGCAATCAGCCCCAGCATTTT